This T cell receptor beta chain stems from a study of blood T cell repertoires in COVID-19. Details on this clone: This sample also contains other DNA sequences that code for the same CDR3.

The germline CDR1 and CDR2 sequences are LNHDA and SQIVND (reference sequence). There are 15 residues in the CDR3. With 4 bases clipped from V and 2 bases from J, the junction kept 7 bases outside the gene matches. Original data processing: Quantification of nucleated cells was approximated via reference gene primer amplification. Produced via immunoSEQ multiplex PCR; TCRdb's table is partial and in-frame only. That table supplies the V and J calls and clone size; D and trimming were determined from the DNA. The sample includes tens of thousands of clones, 86% of them seen just once. The specimen sequenced was peripheral blood. The source is a man in his forties or fifties with COVID-19, enrolled during active disease. The chain combines TRBV19 with TRBJ2-5; 7 nucleotides agree with TRBD1. Here the CDR3 DNA reads TGTGCCAGTAGTAAGCGACAGGGAACACAAGAGACCCAGTACTTC. This sequence encodes CASSKRQGTQETQYF.